This TCR beta chain was obtained from a study of blood T cell repertoires in COVID-19. Overall study context: Sites across the United States, Italy and Spain contributed samples from acute and convalescent COVID-19.

Source study methods: Amplification of reference gene primers was used by the study to estimate nucleated cell counts. The table came from immunoSEQ multiplex PCR; TCRdb's copy has only in-frame clones and leaves some out. D and trimming were read from the DNA, whereas the V and J calls and clone size are those reported in that table. The table includes around 50,000 clones, about 88% detected once. The source of this sequence is a man in his fifties or sixties with active COVID-19. The material sequenced was peripheral blood.

CDR3 region: CASSSFGHSNTGELFF. The CDR3 DNA follows: TGTGCCAGCAGTTCCTTCGGACACTCGAACACCGGGGAGCTGTTTTTT. This chain connects TRBV27 to TRBJ2-2; tentatively, D is TRBD1 (5 bases). The germline gives CDR1 MNHEY, CDR2 SMNVEV (reference sequence). This CDR3 comprises 16 residues. V shed 4 bases and J shed 0 bases, with 12 bases lying between them.